Below, 24 T cell receptor beta chains from the same sample are listed, as sequenced in a study of human T cells and chemical hapten exposure. TCRdb used MiXCR to reprocess the RACE reads, holding one entry per CDR3 protein. Of tens of thousands of distinct CDR3 sequences listed, about 3% are singletons. The time point here: patch test 2, 6 weeks after DPC sensitization. Treatment here: therapeutic diphenylcyclopropenone sensitization with weekly scalp DPC. Specimen: whole blood, collected in connection with sensitization to the hapten diphenylcyclopropenone (DPC). The receptors shown here come from a middle-aged man with alopecia areata. Some clones in this sample may be carry-over from other donors' samples.

The sample holds many counts of this clonotype. The DNA for the CDR3 is TGTGCCAGCAGCGCTTGGGGGCAGGGGAGGGGTTACGAGCAGTACTTC. Translated: CASSAWGQGRGYEQYF. V is TRBV28 and J is TRBJ2-7; D is possibly TRBD2 (7 bases). The CDR3 contains 16 residues. Germline V gives CDR1 MDHEN, CDR2 SYDVKM. V gave up 6 bases and J gave up 4 bases, with 22 bases separating them.

The chain carries TRBV5-6 and TRBJ2-7, with D perhaps given as TRBD1 or TRBD2 (5 bases each). Germline CDR1 SGHDT, CDR2 YYEEEE. V was cut by 4 bases and J by 3 bases, with 17 bases left in between. The CDR3 has 15 amino acids. CDR3 DNA sequence: TGTGCCAGCAGCCTCCCTGGGACGCAGAGCTACGAGCAGTACTTC. This translates into CASSLPGTQSYEQYF.

This clonotype has ten or more counts. The chain carries TRBV6-1 and TRBJ2-5, with TRBD2 identical over 12 bases. Losses at the gene ends were 6 bases for V and 2 bases for J; bases not matched to a gene: 13. Germline CDR1 MNHNS, CDR2 SASEGT. This CDR3 comprises 18 residues. In DNA, the CDR3 is TGTGCCAGCAGCGATACCCTCGGACTAGCGGGATATCAAGAGACCCAGTACTTC. Protein sequence: CASSDTLGLAGYQETQYF.

This clonotype was seen only a few times. The rearrangement links TRBV27 to TRBJ1-1; 7 bases map to TRBD1. CDR1 and CDR2 (germline): MNHEY, SMNVEV (reference sequence). The CDR3 runs to 15 residues. After removal of 7 bases from V and 5 bases from J, the junction contained 13 bases not matched to a gene. The DNA for the CDR3 is TGTGCCAGCACTCGCCCTAACAGGGGTAGTACTGAAGCTTTCTTT. Encoded protein: CASTRPNRGSTEAFF.

There are a few counts of this clonotype. This rearrangement joins TRBV18 to TRBJ2-7, with TRBD1 as a possible D gene (6 bases). Germline V lookup: CDR1 KGHSH, CDR2 LQKENI. The V end was cut by 5 bases, the J end by 6 bases, with 17 bases between. There are 14 residues in the CDR3. CDR3 nucleotide sequence: TGTGCCAGCTCAGTTACAGGGATTCAGGGCGAGCAGTACTTC. Its protein product is CASSVTGIQGEQYF.

This clonotype was seen ten or more times. The chain combines TRBV7-2 with TRBJ2-1; the D call may be TRBD1 or TRBD2 (7 bases each). The CDR3 has 16 residues. Trimming stripped 1 base from V and 9 bases from J, with 19 bases between. Germline lookup yields CDR1 SGHTA and CDR2 FQGNSA. CDR3 DNA sequence: TGTGCCAGCAGCTTAGTTTCTCAGGGGGGGGTGACTGAGCAGTTCTTC. As protein: CASSLVSQGGVTEQFF.

This clonotype was picked up many times. This chain joins TRBV2 and TRBJ1-5; D not resolved. Germline-derived CDR1 and CDR2 are SNHLY and FYNNEI. The CDR3 totals 14 residues. V shed 3 bases and J shed 5 bases, with 11 bases lying between them. CDR3 residues: CASSEVGPDQPQHF. For the CDR3, the DNA is TGTGCCAGCAGTGAGGTAGGCCCTGATCAGCCCCAGCATTTT.

This clonotype was detected many times. The V call is TRBV12-3 or TRBV12-4, the J call TRBJ2-3, with D perhaps matching TRBD1 or TRBD2 (6 bases each). The V end lost 4 bases, the J end lost 5 bases, and 19 bases lay between the germline ends. This CDR3 spans 16 amino acids. CDR3 protein: CASSSQWGEGGDTQYF. DNA of the CDR3: TGTGCCAGCAGTTCCCAATGGGGAGAGGGGGGAGATACGCAGTATTTT.

The chain combines TRBV6-5 with TRBJ1-1; the match to TRBD1 covers 7 bases. The V segment lost 6 bases and the J segment 10 bases; nucleotides outside the gene matches: 8. Germline lookup yields CDR1 MNHEY and CDR2 SVGAGI. The CDR3 has 12 amino acids. CDR3 amino acids: CASSHETGVAFF. The CDR3 nucleotides read TGTGCCAGCAGCCATGAAACAGGGGTAGCTTTCTTT.

This clonotype occurred many times. The chain employs TRBV27 and TRBJ2-2, with D possibly being TRBD2 (6 bases). Germline V lookup: CDR1 MNHEY, CDR2 SMNVEV (reference sequence). The germline V and J ends were trimmed by 2 bases and 3 bases, with 7 bases remaining between them. The CDR3 contains 14 residues. Here the CDR3 DNA reads TGTGCCAGCAGTTTAATAGCGGACACCGGGGAGCTGTTTTTT. Amino acid sequence: CASSLIADTGELFF.

This clonotype occurred many times. V and J are TRBV28 and TRBJ1-2; D is ambiguous. The CDR3 covers 14 residues. Germline CDR1 is MDHEN and CDR2 is SYDVKM. Trimming cost V 10 bases and J 1 base, with 16 bases left between them. The CDR3 nucleotides read TGTGCCACATTACCCCTACTACTTAACTATGGCTACACCTTC. Amino acids: CATLPLLLNYGYTF.

This clonotype came up many times. The chain employs TRBV28 and TRBJ2-7; D not certain. Between the trimmed V and J ends, which lost 4 bases and 5 bases, there was a span of 6 bases. The CDR3 loop spans 11 amino acids. Germline V gene data show CDR1 as MDHEN and CDR2 as SYDVKM. The chain's CDR3 is CASSSTHEQYF. Written as DNA, the CDR3 is TGTGCCAGCAGTTCCACCCACGAGCAGTACTTC.

Here the CDR3 DNA reads TGTGCCAGCAGCTTATTAGCGGGAGTTTCCTCGAACACCGGGGAGCTGTTTTTT. The encoded protein is CASSLLAGVSSNTGELFF. The V gene is TRBV7-2, the J gene TRBJ2-2, with TRBD2 matching 9 bases. This CDR3 contains 18 residues. V shed 2 bases, J shed 0 bases, and the junction held 7 bases outside the gene matches. CDR1 is SGHTA and CDR2 is FQGNSA in the germline V gene.

A note on this clonotype: A much larger clone is a single base away; this may be a read error. This rearrangement joins TRBV5-1 to TRBJ2-5; the D gene is possibly TRBD2 (5 bases). Per germline, CDR1 SGHRS and CDR2 YFSETQ. The CDR3 runs 13 residues. V lost 4 bases to trimming and J lost 7 bases, with 14 bases between them. Here the CDR3 reads CASSEGPNGTQYF. CDR3 in DNA: TGCGCCAGCAGCGAGGGCCCTAACGGGACCCAGTACTTC.

This clonotype was found many times. The chain has TRBV21-1 and TRBJ2-7. TRBV21-1 is a listed pseudogene. This CDR3 spans 14 amino acids. CDR3 amino acids: CASSSRTDAYEQYF. CDR3 DNA sequence: TGTGCCAGCAGCTCACGGACGGATGCCTACGAGCAGTACTTC.

This clonotype rates as medium-sized (0.01 to 0.1%). This sequence joins TRBV5-4 and TRBJ2-3; 7 bases agree with TRBD2. CDR1 is SGHNT, CDR2 YYREEE, per germline (reference sequence). Trimming cost V 1 base and J 6 bases; bases outside gene matches: 8. The CDR3 covers 15 residues. As DNA, the CDR3 is TGTGCCAGCAGCTTGCGGGCTAGCGGAGATGATACGCAGTATTTT. Translated: CASSLRASGDDTQYF.

This clonotype was recorded many times. This chain links TRBV10-1 with TRBJ2-5; weak D call: TRBD1 (6 bases). CDR1 and CDR2 from the germline V gene are WNHNN and SYGVQD (reference sequence). The CDR3 is made up of 17 amino acids. V lost 3 bases and J 1 base, leaving 18 bases between the germline ends. The CDR3 DNA reads TGCGCCAGCAGTGAACTGGACAGACGTTATCCCCAAGAGACCCAGTACTTC. It yields the protein CASSELDRRYPQETQYF.

This clonotype has ten or more counts. This rearrangement joins TRBV2 to TRBJ1-2; D remains unclear. Per the germline V gene, CDR1 is SNHLY and CDR2 is FYNNEI. V was shortened by 6 bases and J by 5 bases, with 13 bases between the two germline ends. There are 13 residues in the CDR3. The CDR3 sequence: CASSAEKQYGYTF. DNA for the CDR3: TGTGCCAGCAGCGCCGAGAAACAGTATGGCTACACCTTC.

Ten or more counts support this clonotype. This chain connects TRBV29-1 to TRBJ2-1, with 9 nucleotides matching TRBD2. Germline-derived CDR1 and CDR2 are SQVTM and ANQGSEA. The V segment lost 4 bases and the J segment 9 bases; nucleotides outside the gene matches: 4. This CDR3 is 12 amino acids long. CDR3: CSVGLAGIEQFF. For the CDR3, the DNA is TGCAGCGTTGGTCTAGCGGGAATTGAGCAGTTCTTC.

The table lists this clonotype with many counts. This sequence joins TRBV4-3 and TRBJ1-4; D is unresolved. Germline CDR1 LGHNA, CDR2 YSLEER. The length of the CDR3 is 15 residues. The V and J ends lost 1 base and 5 bases respectively, with 11 bases between them. CDR3 loop: CASSQGFSVNEKLFF. In nucleotides, the CDR3 is TGCGCCAGCAGCCAAGGATTCAGCGTGAATGAAAAACTGTTTTTT.

Ten or more counts support this clonotype. The chain combines TRBV7-2 with TRBJ1-6, with 12 positions matching TRBD1. V shed 1 base, J shed 10 bases, and the junction held 8 bases outside the gene matches. Germline assignment: CDR1 SGHTA and CDR2 FQGNSA. The CDR3 covers 17 residues. The CDR3 reads CASSLEGQGAFESPLHF. CDR3 bases: TGTGCCAGCAGCTTAGAGGGACAGGGGGCCTTCGAGTCACCCCTCCACTTT.

This clonotype has more than one count but fewer than ten. The chain combines TRBV3-1 with TRBJ2-3; D not certain. The CDR3 sequence is 16 residues long. From germline, CDR1 is LGHDT and CDR2 YNNKEL (reference sequence). V lost 5 bases, J lost 2 bases, and 17 bases lay in between. CDR3 protein: CASSKRADYHTDTQYF. The DNA of the CDR3 is TGTGCCAGCAGCAAAAGGGCTGATTACCACACAGATACGCAGTATTTT.

This clonotype was recorded at least ten times. The J gene is TRBJ2-7, the V gene TRBV28, with D perhaps being TRBD1 or TRBD2 (5 bases each). The V gene lost 5 bases and the J gene lost 3 bases, with 17 bases spanning the gap. Germline values: CDR1 MDHEN, CDR2 SYDVKM. The CDR3 has 15 residues. The CDR3 bases are TGTGCCAGCAGTAACCGGGGCCGGGGCGGCTACGAGCAGTACTTC. It translates to CASSNRGRGGYEQYF.

This clonotype was seen ten or more times. V and J are TRBV12-3 or TRBV12-4 and TRBJ2-3; no clear D gene. The CDR3 runs to 13 residues. V lost 2 bases to trimming and J lost 2 bases, with 5 bases between them. The CDR3 DNA is TGTGCCAGCAGTTTACAGAACACAGATACGCAGTATTTT. Translation: CASSLQNTDTQYF.